Below, 5 T cell receptor beta chains from the same sample are listed, as sequenced in a study of identical twins. TCRdb used MiXCR to reprocess the 5' RACE reads, holding one entry per CDR3 protein. The data show 460,000 or so distinct CDR3 sequences, 12% to 15% seen once. The same data also went into a second study, on yellow fever vaccine responses in identical twins.

Sequenced sample: CD4+ T cells sorted from blood. The receptors stem from a woman aged 18-30 years in good health.

This clonotype was counted between two and nine times. This chain links TRBV12-3 or TRBV12-4 with TRBJ2-7, with D perhaps matching TRBD2 (6 bases). The CDR3 covers 16 residues. V was shortened by 5 bases and J by 2 bases, with 19 bases between the two germline ends. The CDR3 reads CASSLHSGRGTYEQYF. CDR3 DNA: TGTGCCAGCAGTCTCCACTCGGGCCGCGGGACCTACGAGCAGTACTTC.

The V and J genes are TRBV30 and TRBJ2-3; D gene ambiguous. The CDR3 length is 12 residues. Germline assignment: CDR1 GTSNPN and CDR2 SVGIG (reference sequence). V was trimmed by 5 bases and J by 6 bases, leaving 12 bases between them. As DNA, the CDR3 is TGTGCCTGGGCTATTGGGGTGGATACGCAGTATTTT. It codes for CAWAIGVDTQYF.

This clonotype was observed at least ten times. V usage is TRBV12-3 or TRBV12-4 and J usage is TRBJ1-6; TRBD1 matches 8 bases. Trimming cost V 6 bases and J 10 bases; bases outside gene matches: 8. The CDR3 has 14 residues. Written as DNA, the CDR3 is TGTGCCAGCAGCCGCGACAGGGGAGGCTCACCCCTCCACTTT. Translating gives CASSRDRGGSPLHF.

This clonotype has a count of ten or more. In nucleotides, the CDR3 is TGTGCCACCAGTGACCCAAGGACAGACTACAATGAGCAGTTCTTC. Its translation is CATSDPRTDYNEQFF. The chain links TRBV24-1 to TRBJ2-1; D might be TRBD1 (6 bases). Germline values: CDR1 KGHDR, CDR2 SFDVKD. The CDR3 is made up of 15 amino acids. Trimming took 4 bases from V and 3 from J, leaving 12 bases between them.

This chain joins TRBV7-8 and TRBJ2-4; tentative D call: TRBD1 (6 bases). Germline V gene sequence: CDR1 SGHVS, CDR2 FQNEAQ. Trimming left V 5 bases short and J 0 bases short, with 14 bases between. The CDR3 length is 16 residues. The CDR3 is CASSTRGIGAKNIQYF. CDR3 in DNA: TGTGCCAGCAGCACCAGGGGTATTGGAGCCAAAAACATTCAGTACTTC.